Below, 30 T cell receptor beta chains from the same sample are listed, as sequenced in a study of blood T cell repertoires in COVID-19. Sequenced by immunoSEQ multiplex PCR; TCRdb stores in-frame clones only, minus some. The sample has tens of thousands of clones, roughly 84% seen once. Sequencing input: peripheral blood. These receptor sequences come from a man aged 45 to 65 with acute or convalescent COVID-19.

The rearrangement uses TRBV27 and TRBJ1-2; 7 bases fit TRBD1. The CDR3 spans 14 residues. J lost 6 bases, V lost 0 bases, and 4 bases had no gene match. Germline loops: CDR1 MNHEY, CDR2 SMNVEV (reference sequence). For the CDR3, the DNA is TGTGCCAGCAGTTTATCAGGGGGCCGGGATGGCTACACCTTC. Translated, it gives CASSLSGGRDGYTF.

V gene TRBV10-3 combines with J gene TRBJ2-3, with 9 bases lining up with TRBD1. The CDR3 has 15 residues. V shed 6 bases, J shed 5 bases, and the junction held 9 bases outside the gene matches. Germline V CDR1 and CDR2: ENHRY, SYGVKD. The CDR3 DNA reads as TGTGCCATCAGACAGGGGGCCGAGCAGGGAGATACGCAGTATTTT. It is translated as CAIRQGAEQGDTQYF.

The chain couples TRBV24-1 to TRBJ1-2; D is ambiguous. The germline CDR1 and CDR2 sequences are KGHDR and SFDVKD. V was trimmed by 3 bases and J by 0 bases, leaving 10 bases between them. The CDR3 is made up of 15 amino acids. The CDR3 loop reads CATSDTRRANYGYTF. The CDR3, as DNA: TGTGCCACCAGTGATACGCGACGGGCTAACTATGGCTACACCTTC.

J is TRBJ2-3 and V is TRBV7-2, with 9 bases matching TRBD2. This CDR3 has 15 residues. V was clipped by 4 bases and J by 1 base; unmatched bases: 3. From germline, CDR1 is SGHTA and CDR2 FQGNSA. The CDR3 DNA follows: TGTGCCAGCAGCTCCTTAGCGGGGGGCACAGATACGCAGTATTTT. It is translated as CASSSLAGGTDTQYF.

The CDR3 region has the DNA TGTGCCACCAGCAGAGATGCAAACCAGAATGAAAAACTGTTTTTT. The encoded protein is CATSRDANQNEKLFF. The chain employs TRBV15 and TRBJ1-4; D unclear. The germline gives CDR1 LNHNV, CDR2 YYDKDF (reference sequence). Between the trimmed V and J ends, which lost 0 bases and 5 bases, there was a span of 10 bases. The CDR3 is 15 amino acids.

The chain couples TRBV30 to TRBJ2-1, with D perhaps TRBD1 (6 bases). V was clipped by 4 bases and J by 14 bases, with 18 bases between them. The CDR3 loop spans 12 amino acids. Germline CDR1 GTSNPN, CDR2 SVGIG (reference sequence). The CDR3 coding sequence is TGTGCCTGGAAGGGAAGGGGCCAGGGGAAGTTCTTC. It encodes CAWKGRGQGKFF.

The J gene is TRBJ2-7, the V gene TRBV5-5, with 8 bases fitting TRBD2. CDR3 length: 15 residues. The germline gives CDR1 SGHKS, CDR2 YYEKEE (reference sequence). Trimming at V came to 2 bases and at J to 4 bases, leaving 8 bases not matched to a gene. As DNA, the CDR3 is TGTGCCAGCAGCTTTGGGTCGCCGGGGGGGTACGAGCAGTACTTC. Protein sequence: CASSFGSPGGYEQYF.

This chain connects TRBV5-1 to TRBJ2-7; maybe TRBD2 (5 bases). The CDR3 is 15 residues long. Looked up from germline, CDR1 is SGHRS and CDR2 is YFSETQ. Trimming cost V 3 bases and J 0 bases, with 13 bases left between them. The CDR3 region is CASSSERDYSYEQYF. As DNA, the CDR3 is TGCGCCAGCAGCTCCGAACGGGATTACTCCTACGAGCAGTACTTC.

V usage is TRBV28 and J usage is TRBJ2-1; D is perhaps TRBD1 (6 bases). The CDR3 loop spans 12 amino acids. V lost 6 bases, J lost 10 bases, and 13 bases lay in between. Germline CDR1 MDHEN, CDR2 SYDVKM. CDR3 in amino acids: CASSRRQDEQFF. The DNA for the CDR3 is TGTGCCAGCAGCCGCCGACAGGACGAGCAGTTCTTC.

This clone was seen only once. This chain links TRBV7-9 with TRBJ1-2; tentative D call: TRBD1 (6 bases). The CDR3 is 13 residues long. Trimming stripped 7 bases from V and 7 bases from J, with 16 bases between. Germline lookup yields CDR1 SEHNR and CDR2 FQNEAQ (reference sequence). DNA of the CDR3: TGTGCCAGCACCCCATCAGGGGTCCCTGGCTACACCTTC. Translated, it gives CASTPSGVPGYTF.

The chain joins TRBV2 to TRBJ2-1; TRBD2 agrees at 9 bases. The junction had 4 bases not matched to a gene; V was cut back by 9 bases and J by 10 bases. The CDR3 covers 11 residues. Germline values: CDR1 SNHLY, CDR2 FYNNEI. The CDR3 DNA follows: TGTGCCAGGACTAGCGGAGGGGAGCAGTTCTTC. Its translation is CARTSGGEQFF. Full variable domain (missing parts from reference TRBV2 and TRBJ2-1): EPEVTQTPSHQVTQMGQEVILRCVPISNHLYFYWYRQILGQKVEFLVSFYNNEISEKSEIFDDQFSVERPDGSNFTLKIRSTKLEDSAMYFCARTSGGEQFFGPGTRLTVL.

V usage is TRBV28 and J usage is TRBJ1-6, with TRBD1 matching 7 bases. The junction had 22 bases not matched to a gene; V was cut back by 4 bases and J by 10 bases. This CDR3 is built from 19 residues. The V gene's germline CDR1 is MDHEN and CDR2 SYDVKM. The chain's CDR3 is CASSSMPGTERISSSPLHF. In DNA, the CDR3 is TGTGCCAGCAGTTCCATGCCCGGGACAGAACGGATTTCGAGCTCACCCCTCCACTTT.

The chain couples TRBV9 to TRBJ2-5; 8 bases line up with TRBD1. The CDR3 spans 15 residues. V lost 6 bases to trimming and J lost 1 base; unmatched junction nucleotides: 8. In germline, CDR1 is SGDLS, CDR2 YYNGEE. CDR3 amino acids: CASTFRGQVQETQYF. Here the CDR3 DNA reads TGTGCCAGCACCTTCAGGGGGCAGGTCCAAGAGACCCAGTACTTC.

The chain links TRBV5-4 to TRBJ2-3, with 8 bases lining up with TRBD2. V trimming: 4 bases; J trimming: 0 bases; junction bases outside the gene matches: 4. This CDR3 has 15 residues. Germline V gene lookup returns CDR1 SGHNT and CDR2 YYREEE (reference sequence). The CDR3 region has the DNA TGTGCCAGCAGCCGCTTAGCGGGAAGCACAGATACGCAGTATTTT. Its translation: CASSRLAGSTDTQYF.

The chain combines TRBV19 with TRBJ2-1, with 8 positions matching TRBD1. Unmatched junction bases numbered 4, after V lost 0 bases and J lost 15 bases. The CDR3 covers 12 residues. Looked up from germline, CDR1 is LNHDA and CDR2 is SQIVND (reference sequence). The CDR3 nucleotides are TGTGCCAGTAGTATAGAGGACAGGGACCCGTTCTTC. Encoded protein: CASSIEDRDPFF. Variable domain in full (rest from reference TRBV19 and TRBJ2-1): DGGITQSPKYLFRKEGQNVTLSCEQNLNHDAMYWYRQDPGQGLRLIYYSQIVNDFQKGDIAEGYSVSREKKESFPLTVTSAQKNPTAFYLCASSIEDRDPFFGPGTRLTVL.

The rearrangement joins TRBV27 to TRBJ2-5, with TRBD2 matching over 10 bases. Germline assignment: CDR1 MNHEY and CDR2 SMNVEV (reference sequence). V was clipped by 6 bases and J by 5 bases; unmatched bases: 12. This CDR3 has 16 residues. The CDR3 spells CASSPILAGTGETQYF. For the CDR3, the DNA is TGTGCCAGCAGCCCAATACTAGCGGGAACTGGTGAGACCCAGTACTTC.

This chain links TRBV2 with TRBJ1-3; weak D call: TRBD1 (6 bases). V lost 6 bases, J lost 3 bases, and 15 bases lay in between. The CDR3 length is 15 residues. Germline assignment: CDR1 SNHLY and CDR2 FYNNEI. CDR3 in amino acids: CASRAGTYGGNTIYF. In DNA form, the CDR3 reads TGTGCCAGCAGAGCCGGGACATACGGTGGAAACACCATATATTTT.

This clone appeared a single time. V is TRBV7-2 and J is TRBJ2-2; D gene unclear. CDR3 length: 14 amino acids. V was trimmed by 5 bases and J by 6 bases, leaving 13 bases between them. Germline V gene lookup returns CDR1 SGHTA and CDR2 FQGNSA. CDR3 nucleotide sequence: TGTGCCAGCAGCCCGCCTCGCACGGCCGGGGAGCTGTTTTTT. Its translation: CASSPPRTAGELFF.

The V gene is TRBV19, the J gene TRBJ1-5; D gene unclear. The CDR3 length is 16 residues. Germline CDR1 is LNHDA and CDR2 is SQIVND (reference sequence). V was clipped by 6 bases and J by 0 bases, with 15 bases between them. Here the CDR3 reads CASRRLTEGSNQPQHF. CDR3 DNA sequence: TGTGCCAGTAGGAGACTAACAGAAGGTAGCAATCAGCCCCAGCATTTT.

This chain joins TRBV29-1 and TRBJ2-2; 8 nucleotides align to TRBD2. The CDR3 has 14 residues. The junction had 3 bases not matched to a gene; V was cut back by 4 bases and J by 2 bases. CDR1 is SQVTM and CDR2 is ANQGSEA in the germline V gene. The CDR3 spells CSVGLASNTGELFF. The CDR3, as DNA: TGCAGCGTTGGACTAGCGAGTAACACCGGGGAGCTGTTTTTT.

This rearrangement joins TRBV9 to TRBJ1-5; a weak D match, TRBD1 (5 bases). The CDR3 loop spans 15 amino acids. The V gene's germline CDR1 is SGDLS and CDR2 YYNGEE. Trimming stripped 0 bases from V and 3 bases from J, with 10 bases between. CDR3 sequence: CASSVGPGNNQPQHF. The CDR3, as DNA: TGTGCCAGCAGCGTAGGACCAGGGAACAATCAGCCCCAGCATTTT.

The CDR3 DNA reads TGTGCCAGCAGTGGGTGGACAGGGAGCGTTTATGGCTATGGCTACACCTTC. Protein: CASSGWTGSVYGYGYTF. This sequence joins TRBV6-1 and TRBJ1-2, with 8 bases lining up with TRBD1. Germline CDR1 is MNHNS and CDR2 is SASEGT. The CDR3 covers 17 residues. J lost 4 bases, V lost 4 bases, and 14 bases had no gene match.

The chain joins TRBV6-1 to TRBJ2-5; D is uncertain. CDR3 length equals 15 residues. The germline V gene has CDR1 MNHNS and CDR2 SASEGT. V shed 2 bases and J shed 5 bases, with 15 bases lying between them. The CDR3 DNA reads as TGTGCCAGCAGTGAACGTGAACGAGGTCCCGAGACCCAGTACTTC. Translating it yields CASSERERGPETQYF.

The chain links TRBV24-1 to TRBJ1-5; D uncertain. Germline assignment: CDR1 KGHDR and CDR2 SFDVKD. The CDR3 totals 14 residues. Trimming cost V 1 base and J 1 base, with 4 bases left between them. The CDR3 nucleotides read TGTGCCACCAGTGATTTCGGGAGCAATCAGCCCCAGCATTTT. This codes for CATSDFGSNQPQHF.

The chain couples TRBV19 to TRBJ2-7; 8 bases are a match to TRBD1. The CDR3 runs to 15 residues. CDR1 and CDR2 from the germline V gene are LNHDA and SQIVND (reference sequence). V shed 3 bases and J 6 bases; nucleotides not matched to a gene: 10. CDR3 region: CASSISTGTGPEQYF. The CDR3 DNA reads as TGTGCCAGTAGTATCTCTACCGGGACAGGTCCCGAGCAGTACTTC.

This clone was seen more than once but under ten times. The rearrangement joins TRBV6-6 to TRBJ2-5, with 9 bases lining up with TRBD1. Unmatched junction bases numbered 2, after V lost 2 bases and J lost 1 base. CDR1 and CDR2 (germline): MNHNY, SVGAGI (reference sequence). This CDR3 contains 15 residues. The CDR3 coding sequence is TGTGCCAGCAGTTACACGGACAGGGGCCAAGAGACCCAGTACTTC. Translating gives CASSYTDRGQETQYF.

The chain combines TRBV29-1 with TRBJ2-7; TRBD2 matches 10 bases. The CDR3 contains 14 residues. Per germline, CDR1 SQVTM and CDR2 ANQGSEA. The V segment lost 5 bases and the J segment 0 bases; nucleotides outside the gene matches: 4. The CDR3 coding sequence is TGCAGCGTTCGAGGACTAGCGGCCTCCTACGAGCAGTACTTC. This sequence encodes CSVRGLAASYEQYF.

V usage is TRBV11-3 and J usage is TRBJ2-3; 13 bases map to TRBD2. V was pared by 6 bases and J by 7 bases, with 7 bases of the junction left unmatched. This CDR3 is built from 15 residues. Germline loops: CDR1 SGHNT, CDR2 YENEEA. CDR3 in amino acids: CASSRTSGSYNTQYF. CDR3 bases: TGTGCCAGCAGTCGGACTAGCGGGAGCTATAATACGCAGTATTTT. The entire variable domain, with the rest obtained from reference TRBV11-3 and TRBJ2-3, is as follows: EAGVVQSPRYKIIEKKQPVAFWCNPISGHNTLYWYLQNLGQGPELLIRYENEEAVDDSQLPKDRFSAERLKGVDSTLKIQPAELGDSAVYLCASSRTSGSYNTQYFGPGTRLTVL.

This chain uses TRBV15 with TRBJ2-7, with a tentative D call TRBD2 (6 bases). CDR1 LNHNV and CDR2 YYDKDF come from the germline V gene (reference sequence). V lost 0 bases and J lost 0, with 15 bases in between. This CDR3 region has 17 residues. The CDR3, as DNA: TGTGCCACCAGCAGAGATAAAGGTAGCGGTGACTCCTACGAGCAGTACTTC. It is translated as CATSRDKGSGDSYEQYF.

The chain couples TRBV28 to TRBJ1-4; D may be TRBD1 (6 bases). The CDR3 is made up of 15 amino acids. CDR1 is MDHEN, CDR2 SYDVKM, per germline. Trimming cost V 4 bases and J 5 bases, with 14 bases left between them. The CDR3 spells CASSSRTDTNEKLFF. The CDR3 coding sequence is TGTGCCAGCAGTTCCCGGACAGATACCAATGAAAAACTGTTTTTT.